This entry lists 25 T cell receptor beta chains sequenced from one sample in a study of post-analysis software for immune sequencing data. TCR beta cDNA libraries had unique molecular identifiers. Each CDR3 protein is one row after TCRdb ran MiXCR on the PCR reads. This repertoire shows about 400,000 distinct CDR3 sequences, approximately 33% found once; its top ten account for around an eighth. Study-wide results and limits: TRBV5-6, TRBV5-1 and TRBV20-1 were among roughly five TRBV segments more frequent in patients than controls.

No antigens are known for them. Sequenced material: blood. These receptors originate from a girl aged 5 to 17 with multiple sclerosis.

The chain uses TRBV20-1 and TRBJ2-7; TRBD2 matches at 12 bases. The J call may be wrong; the DNA end is better matched by TRBJ2-5. The CDR3 contains 18 residues. CDR1 is DFQATT, CDR2 SNEGSKA, per germline (reference sequence). The CDR3 DNA reads TGCAGTGCTAGACCCGGACTAGCGGGGCCGGGGGGTCAAGAGACCCAGTACTTC. This codes for CSARPGLAGPGGQETQYF.

The genes are TRBV12-3 or TRBV12-4 and TRBJ1-5, with 7 nucleotides matching TRBD1. V trimming: 6 bases; J trimming: 10 bases; junction bases outside the gene matches: 9. This CDR3 spans 13 amino acids. The CDR3, as DNA: TGTGCCAGCAGCGAGACAGGGAGGGTACCCCAGCATTTT. It is translated as CASSETGRVPQHF.

This clonotype has a handful of counts. The V gene is TRBV12-3 or TRBV12-4, the J gene TRBJ1-5; D unresolved. The CDR3 loop spans 12 amino acids. The V end was cut by 5 bases, the J end by 9 bases, with 11 bases between. CDR3 loop: CASSLWERPQHF. CDR3 DNA sequence: TGTGCCAGCAGTCTCTGGGAGCGGCCCCAGCATTTT.

The CDR3 spells CASSGGTYGYTF. In nucleotides, the CDR3 is TGTGCCAGCAGTGGAGGGACCTATGGCTACACCTTC. This chain connects TRBV2 to TRBJ1-2, with D maybe TRBD1 (5 bases). The CDR3 covers 12 residues. V gave up 4 bases and J gave up 4 bases, with 7 bases separating them. Germline loops: CDR1 SNHLY, CDR2 FYNNEI. Together with reference TRBV2 and TRBJ1-2, the CDR3 gives the full variable domain: EPEVTQTPSHQVTQMGQEVILRCVPISNHLYFYWYRQILGQKVEFLVSFYNNEISEKSEIFDDQFSVERPDGSNFTLKIRSTKLEDSAMYFCASSGGTYGYTFGSGTRLTVV.

V gene TRBV12-3 or TRBV12-4 combines with J gene TRBJ2-1, with unresolved D. The CDR3 consists of 11 residues. The germline V and J ends were trimmed by 5 bases and 10 bases, with 9 bases remaining between them. CDR3 in amino acids: CASSQYWEQFF. Here the CDR3 DNA reads TGTGCCAGCAGTCAATACTGGGAGCAGTTCTTC.

V and J are TRBV5-1 and TRBJ2-6, with 7 bases fitting TRBD2. With 4 bases clipped from V and 2 bases from J, the junction kept 9 bases outside the gene matches. The CDR3 contains 17 residues. From germline, CDR1 is SGHRS and CDR2 YFSETQ. CDR3 protein: CASSSARGMAGANVLTF. The CDR3 coding sequence is TGCGCCAGCAGCAGCGCGCGGGGGATGGCTGGGGCCAACGTCCTGACTTTC.

There are many counts of this clonotype. One end of the junction varies from germline; a read error may be responsible. The V gene is TRBV5-1, the J gene TRBJ1-2; possibly TRBD1 for D (6 bases). Germline values: CDR1 SGHRS, CDR2 YFSETQ. This CDR3 is built from 13 residues. CDR3 residues: CASSLQGSYGYTF. The CDR3 region has the DNA TGTGCCAGCAGCTTGCAGGGGTCCTATGGCTACACCTTC.

This clonotype was recorded many times. This sequence joins TRBV4-2 and TRBJ2-3; D may be TRBD2 (6 bases). Trimming took off 0 bases at V and 4 bases at J, with 8 bases between the two ends. Germline CDR1 LGHNA, CDR2 YNFKEQ. CDR3 size: 14 residues. Written as DNA, the CDR3 is TGTGCCAGCAGCCAAGAAACTAGCCCAGATACGCAGTATTTT. Its protein is CASSQETSPDTQYF.

This clonotype came up a few times. The V gene is TRBV12-3 or TRBV12-4, the J gene TRBJ2-7, with 7 bases aligning to TRBD1. The CDR3 consists of 13 residues. With V trimmed by 6 bases and J by 7 bases, 9 bases remained unmatched. The CDR3 here is CASSLRDSREQYF. CDR3 nucleotide sequence: TGTGCCAGCAGCCTCCGGGACAGTAGGGAGCAGTACTTC.

As concerns this clonotype: At one boundary the junction diverges from the germline segment, which might be a read error. This chain connects TRBV6-6 to TRBJ1-5, with unresolved D. Germline V CDR1 and CDR2: MNHNY, SVGAGI (reference sequence). The CDR3 covers 15 residues. The DNA for the CDR3 is TGTGCTAGCAGTTACAATCCGTATAGCAATCAGCCCCAGCATTTT. Translated: CASSYNPYSNQPQHF.

In its sample, this clonotype was seen a few times. The genes are TRBV7-9 and TRBJ1-2; TRBD1 might be the D (6 bases). With 3 bases removed from V and 7 bases from J, the gap between germline ends came to 15 bases. Per the germline V gene, CDR1 is SEHNR and CDR2 is FQNEAQ (reference sequence). CDR3 length: 14 residues. The CDR3 DNA is TGTGCCAGCAGCTTTTCCTCCCTGACAGGTGGCTACACCTTC. Amino acids: CASSFSSLTGGYTF.

V and J are TRBV12-3 or TRBV12-4 and TRBJ2-1; perhaps TRBD1 as D (6 bases). The CDR3 spans 11 residues. The V gene lost 5 bases and the J gene lost 13 bases, with 12 bases spanning the gap. CDR3 in amino acids: CASSHGQIQFF. CDR3 nucleotide sequence: TGTGCCAGCAGTCATGGACAGATTCAGTTCTTC.

V gene TRBV6-5 combines with J gene TRBJ1-2; D remains ambiguous. The ends were cut back, 5 bases at V and 8 bases at J, with 18 bases in the middle. The CDR3 runs to 14 residues. Looked up from germline, CDR1 is MNHEY and CDR2 is SVGAGI. CDR3 sequence: CASSPLPLRGGYTF. DNA of the CDR3: TGTGCCAGCAGTCCCTTGCCCCTAAGAGGAGGCTACACCTTC.

The chain is built from TRBV5-6 and TRBJ1-2; 8 bases line up with TRBD1. The V segment lost 4 bases and the J segment 4 bases; nucleotides outside the gene matches: 6. The CDR3 spans 14 residues. The germline V gene encodes CDR1 SGHDT and CDR2 YYEEEE. Here the CDR3 DNA reads TGTGCCAGCAGCCCGGACAGGGACAGCTATGGCTACACCTTC. Residues: CASSPDRDSYGYTF. The variable domain in full, completed from reference TRBV5-6 and TRBJ1-2, reads DAGVTQSPTHLIKTRGQQVTLRCSPKSGHDTVSWYQQALGQGPQFIFQYYEEEERQRGNFPDRFSGHQFPNYSSELNVNALLLGDSALYLCASSPDRDSYGYTFGSGTRLTVV.

This rearrangement joins TRBV4-3 to TRBJ1-4; 9 nucleotides align to TRBD1. Germline V gene data show CDR1 as LGHNA and CDR2 as YSLEER. V gave up 0 bases and J gave up 5 bases; unmatched junction bases: 7. The CDR3 contains 17 residues. The CDR3 protein is CASSQDFPGQGNEKLFF. The CDR3 nucleotides are TGCGCCAGCAGCCAAGATTTCCCGGGACAGGGAAATGAAAAACTGTTTTTT.

This clonotype has just a few counts. V and J are TRBV12-3 or TRBV12-4 and TRBJ1-1, with TRBD1 matching 9 bases. The CDR3 length is 15 residues. With V trimmed by 3 bases and J by 3 bases, 5 bases remained unmatched. In nucleotides, the CDR3 is TGTGCCAGCAGTTTTACAGGGGGCTTGGACACTGAAGCTTTCTTT. Its translation: CASSFTGGLDTEAFF.

This clonotype was found a few times. This chain connects TRBV7-2 to TRBJ2-1; D is undetermined. Germline V lookup: CDR1 SGHTA, CDR2 FQGNSA. V shed 5 bases and J shed 7 bases, with 12 bases lying between them. The CDR3 spans 13 residues. The CDR3 bases are TGTGCCAGCAGCGACACTCACACAAATGAGCAGTTCTTC. Protein sequence: CASSDTHTNEQFF. Variable domain in full (rest from reference TRBV7-2 and TRBJ2-1): GAGVSQSPSNKVTEKGKDVELRCDPISGHTALYWYRQSLGQGLEFLIYFQGNSAPDKSGLPSDRFSAERTGGSVSTLTIQRTQQEDSAVYLCASSDTHTNEQFFGPGTRLTVL.

The DNA for the CDR3 is TGTGCCAGCAGTTTGATGGGAGCTAACTATGGCTACACCTTC. Its translation: CASSLMGANYGYTF. The V gene is TRBV12-3 or TRBV12-4, the J gene TRBJ1-2; no reliable D call. Trimming removed 3 bases from V and 0 bases from J, with 8 bases in between. The CDR3 has 14 residues.

This rearrangement joins TRBV7-9 to TRBJ2-7; D remains unclear. The CDR3 loop spans 13 amino acids. V was trimmed by 2 bases and J by 3 bases, leaving 8 bases between them. CDR1 and CDR2 from the germline V gene are SEHNR and FQNEAQ (reference sequence). CDR3 nucleotides: TGTGCCAGCAGCTTACCGACTGACTACGAGCAGTACTTC. As protein: CASSLPTDYEQYF.

In this sample, this clonotype turned up a few times. The chain couples TRBV3-1 to TRBJ2-5; D is undetermined. The J call may be mistaken, given a closer DNA end match to TRBJ2-7. CDR1 is LGHDT, CDR2 YNNKEL, per germline (reference sequence). The CDR3 extends over 12 amino acids. The CDR3 nucleotides read TGTGCCAGCAGCGCGAGCCCGGTCGAGCAGTACTTC. Its translation is CASSASPVEQYF.

This clonotype showed up many times. V and J are TRBV5-5 and TRBJ2-7; no clear D. The germline gives CDR1 SGHKS, CDR2 YYEKEE (reference sequence). V was pared by 5 bases and J by 2 bases, with 11 bases between. The CDR3 sequence is 13 residues long. DNA of the CDR3: TGTGCCAGCAGTCCAGACAACACCTACGAGCAGTACTTC. Its protein product is CASSPDNTYEQYF.

The chain has TRBV15 and TRBJ2-1; the match to TRBD2 covers 9 bases. After removal of 4 bases from V and 9 bases from J, the junction contained 13 bases not matched to a gene. CDR3 length equals 16 residues. Germline V gene data show CDR1 as LNHNV and CDR2 as YYDKDF (reference sequence). This CDR3 is CATSKEAGGGAIEQFF. Here the CDR3 DNA reads TGTGCCACCAGCAAAGAGGCTGGCGGGGGGGCTATTGAGCAGTTCTTC.

The V gene is TRBV5-1, the J gene TRBJ2-5, with TRBD1 identical over 12 bases. CDR3 length: 17 residues. With V trimmed by 4 bases and J by 4 bases, 11 bases remained unmatched. Germline V lookup: CDR1 SGHRS, CDR2 YFSETQ. CDR3 nucleotides: TGCGCCAGCAGCCCTGGGACAGGGGGCATGTGGGGAGAGACCCAGTACTTC. Protein sequence: CASSPGTGGMWGETQYF.

The chain has TRBV20-1 and TRBJ2-7; 8 bases align to TRBD2. The germline gives CDR1 DFQATT, CDR2 SNEGSKA (reference sequence). Losses at the gene ends were 0 bases for V and 4 bases for J; bases not matched to a gene: 8. CDR3 size: 15 residues. The CDR3 DNA follows: TGCAGTGCTAGAGATCGGGGGGGGCCACGATACGAGCAGTACTTC. This gives the protein CSARDRGGPRYEQYF.

This clonotype was detected ten times or more. The J gene is TRBJ2-3, the V gene TRBV10-3, with 13 bases identical to TRBD2. Germline values: CDR1 ENHRY, CDR2 SYGVKD. The CDR3 is 17 amino acids. The V and J ends lost 4 bases and 5 bases, in that order; junction bases with no gene match: 9. CDR3 nucleotide sequence: TGTGCCATCAGTGTTACTAGCGGGGGGGCTCGTGGAGATACGCAGTATTTT. As protein: CAISVTSGGARGDTQYF.